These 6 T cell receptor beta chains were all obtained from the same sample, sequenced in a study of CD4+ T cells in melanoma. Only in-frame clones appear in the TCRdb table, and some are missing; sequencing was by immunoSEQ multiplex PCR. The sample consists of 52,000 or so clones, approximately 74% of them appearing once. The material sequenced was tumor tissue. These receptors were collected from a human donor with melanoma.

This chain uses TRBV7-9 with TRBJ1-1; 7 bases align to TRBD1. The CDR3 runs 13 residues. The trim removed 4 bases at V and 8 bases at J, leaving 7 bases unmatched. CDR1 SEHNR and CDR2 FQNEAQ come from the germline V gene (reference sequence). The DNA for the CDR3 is TGTGCCAGCAGCTCCCCCGGACAGGTCGAAGCTTTCTTT. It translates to CASSSPGQVEAFF.

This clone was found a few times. This CDR3 is CATRGGASGEQYF. The CDR3 DNA sequence: TGTGCCACAAGAGGGGGGGCCTCCGGCGAGCAGTACTTC. This rearrangement joins TRBV19 to TRBJ2-7, with D possibly TRBD2 on 7 matching bases. Germline assignment: CDR1 LNHDA and CDR2 SQIVND (reference sequence). The CDR3 consists of 13 residues. Trimming stripped 10 bases from V and 6 bases from J, with 19 bases between.

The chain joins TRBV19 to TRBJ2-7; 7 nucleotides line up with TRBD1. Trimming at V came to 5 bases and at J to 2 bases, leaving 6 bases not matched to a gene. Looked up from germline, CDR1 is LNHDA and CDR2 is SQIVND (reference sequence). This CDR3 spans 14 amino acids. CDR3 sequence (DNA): TGTGCCAGTAGTTTACAGGGGTCCGCCTACGAGCAGTACTTC. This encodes CASSLQGSAYEQYF. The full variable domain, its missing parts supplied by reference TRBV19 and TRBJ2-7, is DGGITQSPKYLFRKEGQNVTLSCEQNLNHDAMYWYRQDPGQGLRLIYYSQIVNDFQKGDIAEGYSVSREKKESFPLTVTSAQKNPTAFYLCASSLQGSAYEQYFGPGTRLTVT.

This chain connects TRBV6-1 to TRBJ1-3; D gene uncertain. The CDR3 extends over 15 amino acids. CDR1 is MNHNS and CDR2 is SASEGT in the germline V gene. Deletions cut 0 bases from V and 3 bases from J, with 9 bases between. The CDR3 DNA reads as TGTGCCAGCAGTGAAGCGCTTCGGGGTGGAAACACCATATATTTT. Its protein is CASSEALRGGNTIYF.

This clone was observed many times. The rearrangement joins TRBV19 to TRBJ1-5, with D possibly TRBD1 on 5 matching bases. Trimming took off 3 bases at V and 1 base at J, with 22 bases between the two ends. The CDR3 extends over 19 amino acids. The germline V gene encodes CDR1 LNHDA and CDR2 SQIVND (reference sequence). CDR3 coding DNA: TGTGCCAGTAGTATTAAGGAATTGTTGGGGACGGGGAGCAATCAGCCCCAGCATTTT. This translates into CASSIKELLGTGSNQPQHF.

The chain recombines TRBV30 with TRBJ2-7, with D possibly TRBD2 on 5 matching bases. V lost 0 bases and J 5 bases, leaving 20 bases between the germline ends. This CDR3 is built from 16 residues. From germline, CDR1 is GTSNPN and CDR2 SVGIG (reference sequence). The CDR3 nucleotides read TGTGCCTGGAGTGTATTATCTCCTAGCCGTTACAACGAGCAGTACTTC. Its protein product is CAWSVLSPSRYNEQYF.